This is a list of T cell receptor beta chains from one sample in a study of Graves' ophthalmopathy and Graves' hyperthyroidism. TCRdb used MiXCR to reprocess the multiplex PCR reads, holding one entry per CDR3 protein. The sample carries some 200,000 distinct CDR3 sequences, 25% to 35% recorded once. Sequencing was carried out using peripheral blood. Receptors originate from a man between 50 and 59 years old with Graves' ophthalmopathy. Each CDR3 is given with its conserved first and last residue. Fields, in order: CDR3 protein, J gene, V gene.

CASSPPGTVPGTQYF | TRBJ2-5 | TRBV11-2
CASSRDENYEQYF | TRBJ2-7 | TRBV6-5
CASSQGVSYGYTF | TRBJ1-2 | TRBV2
CASSQTGQGVYGYTF | TRBJ1-2 | TRBV4-2
CASSLVSGRVAKNIQYF | TRBJ2-4 | TRBV11-2
CASSLRVDTEALF | TRBJ1-1 | TRBV12-3/TRBV12-4
CASSSGRMMNTEAFF | TRBJ1-1 | TRBV6-5
CASSLAKGGGTRHYEQYF | TRBJ2-7 | TRBV7-2
CARRVGESSEAFF | TRBJ1-1 | TRBV2
CASSLAGEQETQYF | TRBJ2-5 | TRBV12-3/TRBV12-4
CASSLLLRGTGELFF | TRBJ2-2 | TRBV27
CARRMEDGSYGYTF | TRBJ1-2 | TRBV30
CASSLRGTSGRNTGELFF | TRBJ2-2 | TRBV11-1
CASSSLRRGSGSPLHF | TRBJ1-6 | TRBV7-2
CASSLNRQAPSYEQYF | TRBJ2-7 | TRBV5-1
CAWSGTPHYGYTF | TRBJ1-2 | TRBV30